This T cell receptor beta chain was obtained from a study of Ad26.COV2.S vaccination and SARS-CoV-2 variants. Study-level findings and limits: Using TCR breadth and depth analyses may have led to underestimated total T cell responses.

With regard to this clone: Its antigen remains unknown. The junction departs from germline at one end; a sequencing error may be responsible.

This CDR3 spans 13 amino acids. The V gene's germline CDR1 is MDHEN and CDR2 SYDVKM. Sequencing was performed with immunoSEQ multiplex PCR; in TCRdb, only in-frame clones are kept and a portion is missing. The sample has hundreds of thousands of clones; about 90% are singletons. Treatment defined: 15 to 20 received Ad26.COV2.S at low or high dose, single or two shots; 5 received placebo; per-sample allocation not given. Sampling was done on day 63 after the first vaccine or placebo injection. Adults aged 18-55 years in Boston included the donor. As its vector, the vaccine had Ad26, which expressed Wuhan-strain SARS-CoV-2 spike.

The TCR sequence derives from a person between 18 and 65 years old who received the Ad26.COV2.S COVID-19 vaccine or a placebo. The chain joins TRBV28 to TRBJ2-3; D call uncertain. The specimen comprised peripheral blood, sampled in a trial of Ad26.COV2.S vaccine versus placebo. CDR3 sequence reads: CASSLSSTDTQYF. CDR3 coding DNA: TGTGCCAGCAGCTTATCGAGCACAGATACGCAGTATTTT. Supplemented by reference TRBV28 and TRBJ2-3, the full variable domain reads DVKVTQSSRYLVKRTGEKVFLECVQDMDHENMFWYRQDPGLGLRLIYFSYDVKMKEKGDIPEGYSVSREKKERFSLILESASTNQTSMYLCASSLSSTDTQYFGPGTRLTVL.